This T cell receptor beta chain was sequenced in a study of control samples from healthy donors and cancer patients (dated by TCRdb to about 2020). In regard to this clone: Its recognized antigen is unknown. The input lacks base qualities; no much larger clone sits a single base away.

Library method: the immunoSEQ multiplex PCR assay. Here the immuneACCESS table is served through TCRdb, limited to in-frame sequences with V and J called. Missing clones are a known gap in these copies; in checked studies unresolved V genes cover under half, and the rest lacks a known reason. Across this sample there are 130,000 or so clones, with 80% to 95% seen only once. Approximately 6% of the sample is taken by the ten largest. Sequencing was performed on blood. This TCR was sampled from a man younger than 35 in good health.

The DNA reads as follows: TGTGCTAGTGCCCAATACAGGGGAATAATAATTCGACACGAGCAGTACTTC. It translates to CASAQYRGIIIRHEQYF. The sequence links TRBV12-5 to TRBJ2-7, and 7 junctional nucleotides match TRBD1. The germline V gene provides CDR1 LGHNT and CDR2 FRNRAP. Its CDR3 holds 17 amino acids, cysteine through phenylalanine. Kept here is only the CDR3 DNA, which spans 51 bases and is read in frame from base 1. Trimmed from V: 7 bases; trimmed from J: 5 bases; junction bases lacking a gene match: 20.